A single sample is the source of the 5 T cell receptor beta chains below, sequenced in a study of blood T cell repertoires in COVID-19. Assay used: immunoSEQ multiplex PCR; TCRdb lists only in-frame clones, some missing. The sample gives 220,000 or so clones, 85% to 90% of which show up once; approximately 3.8% is in the top ten. The sample taken for sequencing was PBMCs or T cells enriched from blood (not recorded which). The receptors stem from a woman aged 18-29 years in a cohort exposed to, infected with or recovered from COVID-19 (not recorded which).

The CDR3 nucleotides are TGTGCCAGTAGTTTGGAGGTCCTCCGGACCCAGCATTTT. Translated, it gives CASSLEVLRTQHF. This rearrangement joins TRBV19 to TRBJ1-5; D is unclear. The length of the CDR3 is 13 residues. Germline V gene lookup returns CDR1 LNHDA and CDR2 SQIVND (reference sequence). Trimming pared 5 bases from V and 11 bases from J, leaving 16 bases between.

The V and J genes are TRBV19 and TRBJ2-1; TRBD2 agrees at 14 bases. Germline V gives CDR1 LNHDA, CDR2 SQIVND (reference sequence). The CDR3 is 15 residues long. V shed 7 bases, J shed 6 bases, and the junction held 5 bases outside the gene matches. DNA of the CDR3: TGTGCCAGTATCCCAGGGACTAGCGGGAGCAATGAGCAGTTCTTC. Protein: CASIPGTSGSNEQFF.

J is TRBJ2-1 and V is TRBV28; no firm D call. Germline V CDR1 and CDR2: MDHEN, SYDVKM. The CDR3 loop spans 15 amino acids. Trimming left V 2 bases short and J 0 bases short, with 8 bases between. CDR3 sequence: CASSLPPSSYNEQFF. Written as DNA, the CDR3 is TGTGCCAGCAGTTTACCACCTAGCTCCTACAATGAGCAGTTCTTC.

This chain connects TRBV2 to TRBJ2-7, with TRBD1 matching 7 bases. J lost 2 bases, V lost 7 bases, and 2 bases had no gene match. In germline, CDR1 is SNHLY, CDR2 FYNNEI. CDR3 length equals 12 residues. CDR3 DNA sequence: TGTGCCAGCAATGACAGGGCCTACGAGCAGTACTTC. Its translation: CASNDRAYEQYF.

The chain is built from TRBV6-1 and TRBJ2-1, with D tentatively TRBD2 (5 bases). The CDR3 sequence is 15 residues long. V lost 1 base and J 0 bases, leaving 7 bases between the germline ends. Germline V lookup: CDR1 MNHNS, CDR2 SASEGT. The CDR3 is CASSEEAASYNEQFF. The CDR3 DNA is TGTGCCAGCAGTGAAGAAGCGGCCTCCTACAATGAGCAGTTCTTC.